A single sample gave rise to the 7 T cell receptor beta chains below, sequenced in a study of T cells after yellow fever vaccination. One entry per CDR3 protein, called by TCRdb with MiXCR from the 5' RACE reads. There are around 330,000 distinct CDR3 sequences in the sample; roughly 3.5% occur only once, and about a quarter lies in the top ten. Here the sequenced sample was PBMCs, taken on the day of the yellow fever booster vaccination. The source is a man between 18 and 35 years old who received the YFV17D yellow fever vaccine.

This clonotype was recorded many times. The chain employs TRBV6-2 or TRBV6-3 and TRBJ2-3; 8 bases map to TRBD1. V was pared by 5 bases and J by 7 bases, with 5 bases of the junction left unmatched. CDR3 length: 13 amino acids. Germline loops: CDR1 MNHEY, CDR2 SVGEGT. In nucleotides, the CDR3 is TGTGCCAGCAGTGGACAGGGAGAGAATACGCAGTATTTT. This codes for CASSGQGENTQYF.

This clonotype has at least ten counts. The chain combines TRBV10-3 with TRBJ2-5, with 11 bases fitting TRBD1. CDR1 and CDR2 from the germline V gene are ENHRY and SYGVKD. The J segment lost 5 bases and the V segment lost 2 bases, leaving 4 bases of the junction unmatched. The CDR3 has 15 amino acids. The DNA for the CDR3 is TGTGCCATCAGTGAGGGGACAGGGGGATTGGAGACCCAGTACTTC. Its translation: CAISEGTGGLETQYF.

This clonotype turned up a few times. The V and J genes are TRBV5-4 and TRBJ2-3; perhaps D is TRBD1 or TRBD2 (7 bases each). The CDR3 has 15 residues. Per the germline V gene, CDR1 is SGHNT and CDR2 is YYREEE (reference sequence). With 4 bases removed from V and 4 bases from J, the gap between germline ends came to 16 bases. In DNA, the CDR3 is TGTGCCAGCAGCGTGGGAGGGGGCTGGGCAGATACGCAGTATTTT. Its translation: CASSVGGGWADTQYF. Looking up the rest from reference TRBV5-4 and TRBJ2-3 gives the full variable domain: ETGVTQSPTHLIKTRGQQVTLRCSSQSGHNTVSWYQQALGQGPQFIFQYYREEENGRGNFPPRFSGLQFPNYSSELNVNALELDDSALYLCASSVGGGWADTQYFGPGTRLTVL.

V and J are TRBV2 and TRBJ1-1, with a tentative D call TRBD1 (6 bases). CDR3 length equals 18 residues. V was trimmed by 0 bases and J by 2 bases, leaving 19 bases between them. Germline assignment: CDR1 SNHLY and CDR2 FYNNEI. The CDR3 region has the DNA TGTGCCAGCAGTGAAGCGCTGGGGGGGGGCCCCCTCAACACTGAAGCTTTCTTT. Residues: CASSEALGGGPLNTEAFF.

This clonotype has ten or more counts. The chain employs TRBV20-1 and TRBJ1-2; D is unclear. Germline CDR1 DFQATT, CDR2 SNEGSKA (reference sequence). The CDR3 length is 13 residues. CDR3 in amino acids: CMSGGRANYGYTF. The CDR3, as DNA: TGCATGTCGGGAGGGAGGGCTAACTATGGCTACACCTTC.

The rearrangement uses TRBV27 and TRBJ2-7; D not certain. V gave up 7 bases and J gave up 3 bases, with 13 bases separating them. Looked up from germline, CDR1 is MNHEY and CDR2 is SMNVEV (reference sequence). The CDR3 loop spans 13 amino acids. The CDR3 is CASTSAPGYEQYF. The CDR3 region has the DNA TGTGCCAGCACTTCGGCGCCCGGCTACGAGCAGTACTTC.

This clonotype came up many times. The chain has TRBV7-6 and TRBJ2-1; D perhaps matches TRBD2 (5 bases). Germline V gene sequence: CDR1 SGHVS, CDR2 FNYEAQ. The CDR3 has 16 residues. Trimming pared 0 bases from V and 9 bases from J, leaving 18 bases between. Written as DNA, the CDR3 is TGTGCCAGCAGCTTAGCCGGAGGCCCGACCTCGGGTGAGCAGTTCTTC. Translated: CASSLAGGPTSGEQFF.